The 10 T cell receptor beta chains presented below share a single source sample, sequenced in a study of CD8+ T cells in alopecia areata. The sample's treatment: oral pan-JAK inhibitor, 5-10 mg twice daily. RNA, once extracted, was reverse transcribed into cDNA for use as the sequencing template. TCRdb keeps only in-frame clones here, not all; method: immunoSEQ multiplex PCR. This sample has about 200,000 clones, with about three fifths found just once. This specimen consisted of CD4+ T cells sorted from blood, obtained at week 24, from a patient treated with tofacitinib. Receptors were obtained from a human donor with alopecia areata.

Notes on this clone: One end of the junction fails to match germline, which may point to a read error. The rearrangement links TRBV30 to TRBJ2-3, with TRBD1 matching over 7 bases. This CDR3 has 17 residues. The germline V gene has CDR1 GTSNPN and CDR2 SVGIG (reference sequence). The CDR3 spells CAWRLRDRLNITDSQYF. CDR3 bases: TGTGCCTGGAGACTCCGGGACAGACTAAACATCACAGATTCGCAGTATTTT. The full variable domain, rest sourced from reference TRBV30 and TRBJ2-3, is SQTIHQWPATLVQPVGSPLSLECTVEGTSNPNLYWYRQAAGRGLQLLFYSVGIGQISSEVPQNLSASRPQDRQFILSSKKLLLSDSGFYLCAWRLRDRLNITDSQYFGPGTRLTVL.

The CDR3 loop reads CSVNLAGASNTGELFF. CDR3 nucleotide sequence: TGCAGCGTTAATCTAGCGGGGGCCTCGAACACCGGGGAGCTGTTTTTT. This chain connects TRBV29-1 to TRBJ2-2; 10 bases match TRBD2. Germline loops: CDR1 SQVTM, CDR2 ANQGSEA. The CDR3 covers 16 residues. J gave up 0 bases and V 5 bases, and 6 bases lay outside the gene matches.

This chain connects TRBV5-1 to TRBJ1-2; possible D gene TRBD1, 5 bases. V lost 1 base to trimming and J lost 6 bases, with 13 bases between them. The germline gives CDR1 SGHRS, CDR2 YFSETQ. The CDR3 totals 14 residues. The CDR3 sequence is CASSLSELGDGYTF. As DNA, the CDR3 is TGCGCCAGCAGCTTGTCAGAATTGGGGGATGGCTACACCTTC.

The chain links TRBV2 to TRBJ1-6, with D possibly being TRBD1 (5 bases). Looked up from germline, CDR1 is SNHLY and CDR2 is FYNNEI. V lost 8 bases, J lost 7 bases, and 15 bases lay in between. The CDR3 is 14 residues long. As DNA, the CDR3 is TGTGCCAGCTGCCAGGGCGAGCCGAATTCACCCCTCCACTTT. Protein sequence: CASCQGEPNSPLHF.

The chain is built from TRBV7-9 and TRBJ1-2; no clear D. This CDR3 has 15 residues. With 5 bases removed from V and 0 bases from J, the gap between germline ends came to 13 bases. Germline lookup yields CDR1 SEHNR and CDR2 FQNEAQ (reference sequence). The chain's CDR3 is CASSHASLANYGYTF. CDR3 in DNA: TGTGCCAGCAGCCACGCCAGCCTCGCTAACTATGGCTACACCTTC. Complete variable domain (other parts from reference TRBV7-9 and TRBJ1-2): DTGVSQNPRHKITKRGQNVTFRCDPISEHNRLYWYRQTLGQGPEFLTYFQNEAQLEKSRLLSDRFSAERPKGSFSTLEIQRTEQGDSAMYLCASSHASLANYGYTFGSGTRLTVV.

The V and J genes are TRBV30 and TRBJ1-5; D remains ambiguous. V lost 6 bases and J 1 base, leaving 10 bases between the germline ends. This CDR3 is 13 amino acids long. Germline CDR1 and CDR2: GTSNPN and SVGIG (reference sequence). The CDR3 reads CACSAESNQPQHF. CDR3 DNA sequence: TGTGCCTGCTCGGCGGAGAGCAATCAGCCCCAGCATTTT.

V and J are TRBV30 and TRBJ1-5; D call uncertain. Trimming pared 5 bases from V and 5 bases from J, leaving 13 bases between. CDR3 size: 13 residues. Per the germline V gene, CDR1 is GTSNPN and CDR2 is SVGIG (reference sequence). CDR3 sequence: CAWGRRVDQPQHF. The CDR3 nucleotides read TGTGCCTGGGGGAGGAGGGTCGATCAGCCCCAGCATTTT.

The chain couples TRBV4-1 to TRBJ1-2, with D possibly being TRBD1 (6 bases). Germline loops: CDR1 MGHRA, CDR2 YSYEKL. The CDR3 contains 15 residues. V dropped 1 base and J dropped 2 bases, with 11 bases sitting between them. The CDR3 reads CASSQGTAENYGYTF. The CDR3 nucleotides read TGCGCCAGCAGCCAAGGGACAGCAGAAAACTATGGCTACACCTTC.

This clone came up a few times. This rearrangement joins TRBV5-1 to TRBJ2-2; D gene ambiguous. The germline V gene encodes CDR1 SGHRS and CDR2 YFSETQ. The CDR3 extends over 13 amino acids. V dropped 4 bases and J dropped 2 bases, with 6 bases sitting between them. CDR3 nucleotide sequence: TGCGCCAGCAGCGATATTAACACCGGGGAGCTGTTTTTT. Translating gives CASSDINTGELFF.

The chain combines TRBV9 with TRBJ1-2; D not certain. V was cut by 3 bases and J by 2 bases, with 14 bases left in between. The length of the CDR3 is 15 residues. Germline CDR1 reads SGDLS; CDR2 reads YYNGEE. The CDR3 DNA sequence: TGTGCCAGCAGCGAGTCCCGCACAACGAACTATGGCTACACCTTC. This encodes CASSESRTTNYGYTF.